This T cell receptor (beta chain) is from a study of blood T cell repertoires in COVID-19. At the level of the study: Sources were T cells, B-cell-depleted T cells, or PBMCs; the material itself was cDNA or gDNA.

The CDR3 extends over 13 amino acids. Germline values: CDR1 MNHEY, CDR2 SVGAGI. V was clipped by 0 bases and J by 6 bases, with 7 bases between them. Method: immunoSEQ multiplex PCR; TCRdb's copy keeps in-frame clones and lacks some. The sample holds under 45,000 clones; about 86% are singletons and the top ten take roughly 5%. Sequencing was done on a sample of peripheral blood. The TCR sequence derives from a man aged 35-49 years with active COVID-19. The chain is built from TRBV6-5 and TRBJ2-3; D is uncertain. The CDR3 DNA reads TGTGCCAGCAGTTACTCCCTAACTGATACGCAGTATTTT. Protein: CASSYSLTDTQYF.